The 2 T cell receptor beta chains reported below all come from one sample, sequenced in a study. Treg sorting used a CD4+CD25+CD127-/low gate. Via MiXCR, TCRdb re-called the 5' RACE reads, giving one row per CDR3 protein. This table has 5,500 to 8,000 distinct CDR3 sequences, 65% to 85% appearing once. Sequencing input: tumor-infiltrating Tregs sorted from the breast tumor. Receptors originate from a female donor with breast cancer.

In nucleotides, the CDR3 is TGTGCCAGCAGATCGGGACAGGGGTCCTACGAGCAGTACTTC. Residues: CASRSGQGSYEQYF. The chain links TRBV6-5 to TRBJ2-7; 10 bases fit TRBD1. This CDR3 is 14 amino acids long. The germline V gene has CDR1 MNHEY and CDR2 SVGAGI. Trimming cost V 6 bases and J 1 base; bases outside gene matches: 3.

This clonotype was recorded only once. A junction end diverges from the germline sequence, so it may reflect a read error. V is TRBV7-7 and J is TRBJ1-3; D is unclear. Germline assignment: CDR1 SSHAT and CDR2 FNYEAQ (reference sequence). CDR3 length: 15 amino acids. CDR3 sequence reads: CASSQDRSYGNTIYF. The CDR3 coding sequence is TGTGCTAGCAGCCAAGACCGGAGTTATGGAAACACCATATATTTT.